The 16 T cell receptor beta chains given below trace back to one sample, sequenced in a study of synovial regulatory T cells in juvenile arthritis. Method: immunoSEQ multiplex PCR; TCRdb's copy keeps in-frame clones and lacks some. Its clone listing holds 10,000 or so clones. Sequencing was carried out using Treg cells from blood. This sample's subset: remaining (HLA-DR-negative) circulating blood Treg cells. The receptors were gathered from a donor under 30 with juvenile idiopathic arthritis.

V is TRBV10-3 and J is TRBJ1-2. The CDR3 runs to 13 residues. DNA was not recorded. CDR1 is ENHRY, CDR2 SYGVKD, per germline. CDR3 region: CAISDLAVYGYTF.

This chain connects TRBV6-1 to TRBJ2-5. Germline CDR1 is MNHNS and CDR2 is SASEGT. The CDR3 has 13 residues. The entry carries no DNA sequence. The CDR3 is CASSEWYGETQYF.

The genes are TRBV6-6 and TRBJ1-6; the TCRdb call, TRBD1, lacks DNA for checking. The CDR3 is 16 residues long. The protein alone is recorded here. Per germline, CDR1 MNHNY and CDR2 SVGAGI (reference sequence). CDR3 in amino acids: CASSARGQPYNSPLHF.

V gene TRBV10-3 combines with J gene TRBJ1-1; TCRdb reports TRBD1, a call that lacks DNA to check it against. Germline V gene lookup returns CDR1 ENHRY and CDR2 SYGVKD. The CDR3 has 12 amino acids. DNA is not on record. Here the CDR3 reads CAISGVTGEAFF.

This CDR3 reads CAISEGGGNYGYTF. The chain carries TRBV10-3 and TRBJ1-2. Germline CDR1 ENHRY, CDR2 SYGVKD. This CDR3 has 14 residues. No DNA sequence is on record.

This sequence joins TRBV7-9 and TRBJ2-7; TCRdb picks TRBD2, but there is no DNA to check that call. Germline V CDR1 and CDR2: SEHNR, FQNEAQ (reference sequence). The CDR3 length is 15 residues. No DNA has been recorded. This CDR3 reads CASSSRLANTYEQYF.

The rearrangement uses TRBV20-1 and TRBJ2-5. Germline V gene sequence: CDR1 DFQATT, CDR2 SNEGSKA (reference sequence). The CDR3 is 10 residues long. No DNA accompanies this entry. This chain's CDR3 is CSAHRETQYF.

The genes are TRBV6-1 and TRBJ2-7; no DNA is available, so the TRBD1 call from TCRdb remains unchecked. CDR1 and CDR2 from the germline V gene are MNHNS and SASEGT. The CDR3 has 15 amino acids. No DNA sequence was recorded. CDR3 sequence reads: CASRRDSGWTSEQYF.

V is TRBV18 and J is TRBJ2-1; the D call of TRBD1 rests on TCRdb alone, since no DNA is present to check it. Germline V gives CDR1 KGHSH, CDR2 LQKENI. The CDR3 length is 15 residues. DNA for this receptor is not on file. CDR3 in amino acids: CASSPQGGSYNEQFF.

J is TRBJ1-4 and V is TRBV4-1. In germline, CDR1 is MGHRA, CDR2 YSYEKL. The CDR3 is made up of 19 amino acids. No DNA is given. The chain's CDR3 is CASSQSLLRIGATNEKLFF.

V and J are TRBV6-5 and TRBJ2-7; with no DNA, the TCRdb D assignment of TRBD1 cannot be verified. CDR3 length: 10 residues. The protein alone is recorded here. The germline V gene encodes CDR1 MNHEY and CDR2 SVGAGI. CDR3 sequence: CAWTNYEQYF.

This rearrangement joins TRBV6-1 to TRBJ2-7. The CDR3 has 11 residues. No DNA sequence was recorded. In germline, CDR1 is MNHNS, CDR2 SASEGT. Here the CDR3 reads CASSGFYEQYF.

The rearrangement joins TRBV11-3 to TRBJ2-5; as DNA is missing, the TRBD2 call by TCRdb cannot be tested. The germline V gene has CDR1 SGHNT and CDR2 YENEEA. CDR3 length: 12 amino acids. The DNA is unrecorded. CDR3 loop: CASSIGGETQYF.

The chain combines TRBV19 with TRBJ2-3. CDR3 size: 13 residues. No DNA is given. The germline gives CDR1 LNHDA, CDR2 SQIVND (reference sequence). CDR3 sequence reads: CASSIGGGGAQYF.

This chain joins TRBV6-5 and TRBJ1-1; the D gene TCRdb calls, TRBD1, cannot be checked with no DNA. Germline V gene lookup returns CDR1 MNHEY and CDR2 SVGAGI. This CDR3 spans 14 amino acids. DNA was not recorded. The CDR3 is CASSYATGNTEAFF.

J is TRBJ1-2 and V is TRBV18. Germline assignment: CDR1 KGHSH and CDR2 LQKENI. The CDR3 is 13 amino acids. No DNA is listed. CDR3 sequence reads: CASSPGGPYGYTF.